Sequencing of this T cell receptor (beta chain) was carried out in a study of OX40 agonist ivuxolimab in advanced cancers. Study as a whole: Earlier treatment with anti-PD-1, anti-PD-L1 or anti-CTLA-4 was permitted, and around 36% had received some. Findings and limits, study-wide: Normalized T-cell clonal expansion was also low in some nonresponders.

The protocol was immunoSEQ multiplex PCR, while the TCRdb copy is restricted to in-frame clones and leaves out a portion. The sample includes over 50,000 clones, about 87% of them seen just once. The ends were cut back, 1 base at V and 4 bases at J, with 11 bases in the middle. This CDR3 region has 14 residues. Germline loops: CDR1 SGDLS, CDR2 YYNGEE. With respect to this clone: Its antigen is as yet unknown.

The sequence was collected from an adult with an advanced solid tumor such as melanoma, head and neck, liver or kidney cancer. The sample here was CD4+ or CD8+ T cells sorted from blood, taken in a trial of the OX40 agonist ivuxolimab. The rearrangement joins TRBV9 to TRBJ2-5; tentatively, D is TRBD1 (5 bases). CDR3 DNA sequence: TGTGCCAGCAGCGTAAACTCCCAGGGAGAGACCCAGTACTTC. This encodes CASSVNSQGETQYF.